This T cell receptor beta chain is from a study of blood T cell repertoires in COVID-19. Profiling relied on immunoSEQ multiplex PCR, and the TCRdb table lists in-frame clones only, not all of them. The profile shows about 200,000 clones, 80% to 90% of them singletons. The CDR3 has 15 residues. Trimming stripped 5 bases from V and 4 bases from J, with 17 bases between. CDR1 is SGHTA and CDR2 is FQGNSA in the germline V gene. Material: PBMCs or T cells enriched from blood (not recorded which). The rearrangement links TRBV7-2 to TRBJ1-2, with D possibly matching TRBD1 (6 bases). This TCR came from a man aged 35 to 55 who had recovered from COVID-19. CDR3 coding DNA: TGTGCCAGCAGCCCCCGACCGGACAGATTCTATGGCTACACCTTC. Protein: CASSPRPDRFYGYTF.